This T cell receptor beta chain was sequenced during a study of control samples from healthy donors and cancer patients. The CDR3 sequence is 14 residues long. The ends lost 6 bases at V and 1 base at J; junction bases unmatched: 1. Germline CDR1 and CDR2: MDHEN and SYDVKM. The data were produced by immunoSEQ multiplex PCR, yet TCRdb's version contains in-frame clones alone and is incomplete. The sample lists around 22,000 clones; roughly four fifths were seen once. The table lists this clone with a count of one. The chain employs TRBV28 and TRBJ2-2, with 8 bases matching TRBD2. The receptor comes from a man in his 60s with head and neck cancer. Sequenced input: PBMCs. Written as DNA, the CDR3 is TGTGCCAGCAGAACTAGCGGGAACACCGGGGAGCTGTTTTTT. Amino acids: CASRTSGNTGELFF.